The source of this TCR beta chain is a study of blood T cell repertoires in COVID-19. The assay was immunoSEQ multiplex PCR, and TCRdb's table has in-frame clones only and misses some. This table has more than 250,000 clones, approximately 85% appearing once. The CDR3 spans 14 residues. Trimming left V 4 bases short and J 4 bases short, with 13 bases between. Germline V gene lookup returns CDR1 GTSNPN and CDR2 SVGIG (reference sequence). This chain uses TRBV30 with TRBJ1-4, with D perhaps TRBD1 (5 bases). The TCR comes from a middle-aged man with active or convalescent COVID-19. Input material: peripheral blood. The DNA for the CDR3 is TGTGCCTGGACTACCGAAGGGGTTAATGAAAAACTGTTTTTT. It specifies CAWTTEGVNEKLFF.